Detailed here is one TCR beta chain. These data originate in a study of cytomegalovirus exposure and HLA in healthy donors. In the PCR, 60 Vbeta and 13 Jbeta primers were used. Per the study methods: Tens of millions of unique TCR beta chains, about 10 million of them shared, were counted by a later analysis. Profiled with immunoSEQ multiplex PCR; TCRdb holds only in-frame clones, not every one. The V and J calls and clone size are taken from that table; D and trimming were inferred from the DNA. The sample lists about 150,000 clones, more than 75% seen once, with around 5.2% in the top ten. Sequenced material: PBMCs. The TCR comes from a woman aged 30 to 39 in good health and CMV-seronegative.

The CDR3 sequence: CAISAGTGGLGTEAFF. CDR3 sequence (DNA): TGTGCCATCAGCGCTGGGACAGGGGGCCTTGGCACTGAAGCTTTCTTT. This chain uses TRBV10-3 with TRBJ1-1, with 12 nucleotides matching TRBD1. Germline V gives CDR1 ENHRY, CDR2 SYGVKD. Germline trimming cut 6 bases from V and 4 bases from J; bases unmatched to any gene: 9. The CDR3 is made up of 16 amino acids.